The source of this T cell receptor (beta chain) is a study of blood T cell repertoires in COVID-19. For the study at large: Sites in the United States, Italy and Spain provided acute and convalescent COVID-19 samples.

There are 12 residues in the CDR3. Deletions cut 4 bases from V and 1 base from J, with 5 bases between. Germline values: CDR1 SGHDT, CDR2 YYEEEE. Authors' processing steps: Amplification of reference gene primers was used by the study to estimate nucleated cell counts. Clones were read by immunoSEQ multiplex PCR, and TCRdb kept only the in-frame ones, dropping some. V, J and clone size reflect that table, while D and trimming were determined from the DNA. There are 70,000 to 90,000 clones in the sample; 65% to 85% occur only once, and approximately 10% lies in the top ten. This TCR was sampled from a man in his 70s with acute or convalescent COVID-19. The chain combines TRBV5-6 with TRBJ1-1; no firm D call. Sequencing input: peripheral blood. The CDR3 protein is CASSRQNTEAFF. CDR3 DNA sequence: TGTGCCAGCAGCAGACAGAACACTGAAGCTTTCTTT.